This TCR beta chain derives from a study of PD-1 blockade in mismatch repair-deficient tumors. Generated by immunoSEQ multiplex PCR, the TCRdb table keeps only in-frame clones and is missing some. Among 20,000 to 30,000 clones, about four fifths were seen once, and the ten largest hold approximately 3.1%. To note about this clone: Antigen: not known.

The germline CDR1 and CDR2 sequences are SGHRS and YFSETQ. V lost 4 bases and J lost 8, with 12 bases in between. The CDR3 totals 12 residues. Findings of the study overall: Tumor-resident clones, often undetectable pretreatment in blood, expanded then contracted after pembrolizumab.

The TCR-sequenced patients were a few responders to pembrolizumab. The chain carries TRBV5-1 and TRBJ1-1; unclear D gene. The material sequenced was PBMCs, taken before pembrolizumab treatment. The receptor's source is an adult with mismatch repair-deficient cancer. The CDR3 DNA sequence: TGCGCCAGCAGCCAGGAAGGAGGGGAAGCTTTCTTT. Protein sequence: CASSQEGGEAFF.